A single sample gave rise to the 28 T cell receptor beta chains below, sequenced in a study of T cells in Graves' hyperthyroidism and ophthalmopathy. Amplification yielded TCR beta CDR3 regions, with RNA transcripts as the source. RT-PCR in the first round (using the HTBI primer set) targeted the TCR CDR3. Using its own MiXCR run on the multiplex PCR reads, TCRdb lists one record per CDR3 protein. This table holds about 600,000 distinct CDR3 sequences, roughly 16% found once. The specimen was blood. These receptor sequences come from a woman between 35 and 50 years old with Graves' ophthalmopathy.

This clonotype has just a few counts. V is TRBV6-2 or TRBV6-3 and J is TRBJ1-2; possible D gene TRBD1, 5 bases. V was clipped by 2 bases and J by 4 bases, with 17 bases between them. Germline V gives CDR1 MNHEY, CDR2 SVGEGT. This CDR3 contains 16 residues. The CDR3 here is CASSYSTGQLIYGYTF. The CDR3 nucleotides read TGTGCCAGCAGTTACAGTACGGGGCAGTTGATCTATGGCTACACCTTC.

This clonotype showed up many times. The CDR3 coding sequence is TGCAGTGCCTCGTTGGGCGAGCAGTACTTC. It is translated as CSASLGEQYF. The gene calls are TRBV20-1 and TRBJ2-7; no definite D call. Germline V gene data show CDR1 as DFQATT and CDR2 as SNEGSKA (reference sequence). The germline V and J ends were trimmed by 6 bases and 6 bases, with 9 bases remaining between them. The length of the CDR3 is 10 residues.

This CDR3 reads CASSEALGTTMDTQYF. Written as DNA, the CDR3 is TGTGCCAGCAGTGAAGCGCTTGGGACTACCATGGATACGCAGTATTTT. The chain employs TRBV6-1 and TRBJ2-3; TRBD2 matches 7 bases. CDR1 and CDR2 (germline): MNHNS, SASEGT. This CDR3 comprises 16 residues. The J segment lost 6 bases and the V segment lost 0 bases, leaving 9 bases of the junction unmatched.

This clonotype came up many times. The chain has TRBV6-1 and TRBJ1-2; no clear D. The CDR3 length is 14 residues. Deletions cut 6 bases from V and 8 bases from J, with 19 bases between. CDR1 is MNHNS and CDR2 is SASEGT in the germline V gene. CDR3 amino acids: CASSDVSNLGGYTF. The DNA of the CDR3 is TGTGCCAGCAGCGACGTCTCCAACCTAGGGGGCTACACCTTC.

Comment on this clonotype: This may be a read error: a much more frequent sequence differs by one nucleotide. V usage is TRBV7-8 and J usage is TRBJ1-5; the match to TRBD1 covers 11 bases. Germline V lookup: CDR1 SGHVS, CDR2 FQNEAQ. The V segment lost 0 bases and the J segment 7 bases; nucleotides outside the gene matches: 5. The CDR3 contains 16 residues. CDR3 residues: CASSLAPRTGGQPQHF. The CDR3 DNA follows: TGTGCCAGCAGCTTAGCGCCGAGGACAGGGGGCCAGCCCCAGCATTTT. The whole variable domain, filled in from reference TRBV7-8 and TRBJ1-5, reads GAGVSQSPRYKVAKRGQDVALRCDPISGHVSLFWYQQALGQGPEFLTYFQNEAQLDKSGLPSDRFFAERPEGSVSTLKIQRTQQEDSAVYLCASSLAPRTGGQPQHFGDGTRLSIL.

This clonotype has ten or more counts. This chain connects TRBV20-1 to TRBJ1-4; D gene ambiguous. Looked up from germline, CDR1 is DFQATT and CDR2 is SNEGSKA (reference sequence). The CDR3 has 14 amino acids. V lost 0 bases, J lost 6 bases, and 11 bases lay in between. The CDR3 region is CSARDTAGYEKLFF. The CDR3, as DNA: TGCAGTGCTAGAGATACAGCGGGATATGAAAAACTGTTTTTT.

As to this clonotype: A much larger clone lies one base from this, so it may be a read error. This rearrangement joins TRBV20-1 to TRBJ2-2; D possibly uses TRBD1 or TRBD2 (5 bases each). This CDR3 is 13 amino acids long. Germline V gene lookup returns CDR1 DFQATT and CDR2 SNEGSKA (reference sequence). In DNA, the CDR3 is TGCAGTGCTCCGGACACCACCACCGGGGAGCTGGTTTTT. Its protein product is CSAPDTTTGELVF.

This clonotype was recorded many times. The chain links TRBV10-3 to TRBJ1-1, with TRBD1 as a possible D gene (5 bases). This CDR3 has 13 amino acids. Per germline, CDR1 ENHRY and CDR2 SYGVKD. V lost 10 bases to trimming and J lost 1 base, with 13 bases between them. The CDR3 region is CATEDSQNTEAFF. The CDR3 bases are TGTGCCACCGAAGACAGCCAGAACACTGAAGCTTTCTTT.

This clonotype was counted a few times. The V gene is TRBV18, the J gene TRBJ2-1, with 16 bases matching TRBD2. Germline V gene sequence: CDR1 KGHSH, CDR2 LQKENI. J gave up 7 bases and V 4 bases, and 7 bases lay outside the gene matches. This CDR3 comprises 17 residues. CDR3 DNA sequence: TGTGCCAGCTCACAGGGACTAGCGGGAGGGCCAAGGAATGAGCAGTTCTTC. Translated: CASSQGLAGGPRNEQFF.

This clonotype appeared many times. This rearrangement joins TRBV5-1 to TRBJ2-3, with a tentative D call TRBD1 (6 bases). V lost 0 bases to trimming and J lost 6 bases, with 11 bases between them. Germline V lookup: CDR1 SGHRS, CDR2 YFSETQ. The CDR3 spans 14 residues. This CDR3 reads CASSLVSGADTQYF. The DNA for the CDR3 is TGCGCCAGCAGCTTGGTCTCAGGGGCGGATACGCAGTATTTT.

This clonotype was counted ten times or more. CDR3 region: CASSHYNEQFF. The DNA for the CDR3 is TGTGCCAGCAGTCACTACAATGAGCAGTTCTTC. The rearrangement links TRBV2 to TRBJ2-1; no clear D gene. The germline gives CDR1 SNHLY, CDR2 FYNNEI. Deletions cut 5 bases from V and 3 bases from J, with 2 bases between. This CDR3 comprises 11 residues.

This clonotype has more than one count but fewer than ten. The rearrangement links TRBV20-1 to TRBJ2-5, with 7 bases aligning to TRBD2. The junction had 12 bases not matched to a gene; V was cut back by 6 bases and J by 5 bases. This CDR3 comprises 14 residues. Germline V gene sequence: CDR1 DFQATT, CDR2 SNEGSKA (reference sequence). CDR3 sequence (DNA): TGCAGTGCCCTTACGGGTCGCGGGAGTGAGACCCAGTACTTC. Translating it yields CSALTGRGSETQYF.

At least ten counts were recorded for this clonotype. This chain joins TRBV7-8 and TRBJ2-1; 9 nucleotides match TRBD1. The J segment lost 7 bases and the V segment lost 4 bases, leaving 8 bases of the junction unmatched. CDR1 and CDR2 (germline): SGHVS, FQNEAQ. CDR3 length: 15 amino acids. The CDR3 DNA reads as TGTGCCAGCAGCTCCACAGGGGGCGCAACGAATGAGCAGTTCTTC. This sequence encodes CASSSTGGATNEQFF.

This clonotype was observed a handful of times. CDR3 DNA sequence: TGTGCCAGCAGTCTTGACCGGTTCCGCTTTGAGGCCCAGTACTTC. This sequence encodes CASSLDRFRFEAQYF. The chain carries TRBV28 and TRBJ2-5; D not certain. With 5 bases removed from V and 9 bases from J, the gap between germline ends came to 22 bases. This CDR3 is 15 amino acids long. Germline V CDR1 and CDR2: MDHEN, SYDVKM.

This clonotype was observed many times. The CDR3 coding sequence is TGCAGTGCTAGAGAGCGGGGGAGCTCCTACAATGAGCAGTTCTTC. This sequence encodes CSARERGSSYNEQFF. The V and J genes are TRBV20-1 and TRBJ2-1, with 7 bases fitting TRBD2. CDR3 size: 15 residues. V shed 0 bases and J 0 bases; nucleotides not matched to a gene: 2. Germline CDR1 and CDR2: DFQATT and SNEGSKA (reference sequence).

This clonotype was seen at least ten times. The chain employs TRBV5-1 and TRBJ2-7, with D hard to call. V lost 4 bases and J 2 bases, leaving 10 bases between the germline ends. Germline values: CDR1 SGHRS, CDR2 YFSETQ. CDR3 length equals 13 residues. CDR3: CASSPYLAYEQYF. DNA for the CDR3: TGCGCCAGCAGCCCCTATCTGGCCTACGAGCAGTACTTC.

The chain joins TRBV27 to TRBJ1-1; tentatively, D is TRBD1 (6 bases). The V gene's germline CDR1 is MNHEY and CDR2 SMNVEV (reference sequence). The V end was cut by 4 bases, the J end by 2 bases, with 17 bases between. The CDR3 runs to 16 residues. CDR3 nucleotide sequence: TGTGCCAGCAGTTCGCCGGACAGCCCTTTTAACACTGAAGCTTTCTTT. Its translation is CASSSPDSPFNTEAFF.

This clonotype appeared many times. V gene TRBV6-2 or TRBV6-3 combines with J gene TRBJ2-1; 8 bases are a match to TRBD1. V lost 8 bases and J lost 4; bases outside the gene matches: 16. CDR1 is MNHEY, CDR2 SVGEGT, per germline. The CDR3 loop spans 17 amino acids. The CDR3 loop is CASSRNFPGQVYNEQFF. Here the CDR3 DNA reads TGTGCCAGCTCCCGTAACTTCCCGGGACAGGTATACAATGAGCAGTTCTTC.

At least ten counts were recorded for this clonotype. The V gene is TRBV2, the J gene TRBJ1-6; no reliable D call. CDR1 and CDR2 (germline): SNHLY, FYNNEI. The CDR3 covers 12 residues. The germline V and J ends were trimmed by 5 bases and 5 bases, with 4 bases remaining between them. The CDR3: CASSPDNSPLHF. The CDR3 bases are TGTGCCAGCAGTCCAGATAATTCACCCCTCCACTTT.

The V and J genes are TRBV12-3 or TRBV12-4 and TRBJ1-6; the D is unclear. The CDR3 is 13 residues long. With 5 bases removed from V and 8 bases from J, the gap between germline ends came to 10 bases. The CDR3 nucleotides are TGTGCCAGCAGTCCATGCCGGGATTCACCCCTCCACTTT. It encodes CASSPCRDSPLHF.

This sequence joins TRBV7-2 and TRBJ2-7; 7 bases line up with TRBD1. The germline gives CDR1 SGHTA, CDR2 FQGNSA. The CDR3 loop spans 15 amino acids. With V trimmed by 4 bases and J by 2 bases, 8 bases remained unmatched. The CDR3 DNA follows: TGTGCCAGCAGCTCCGGACAGGAACTAACCTACGAGCAGTACTTC. This codes for CASSSGQELTYEQYF. The entire variable domain, with the rest obtained from reference TRBV7-2 and TRBJ2-7, is as follows: GAGVSQSPSNKVTEKGKDVELRCDPISGHTALYWYRQSLGQGLEFLIYFQGNSAPDKSGLPSDRFSAERTGGSVSTLTIQRTQQEDSAVYLCASSSGQELTYEQYFGPGTRLTVT.

This clonotype showed up just once. The rearrangement uses TRBV19 and TRBJ2-7; TRBD2 aligns across 14 bases. This CDR3 spans 15 amino acids. J gave up 2 bases and V 4 bases, and 1 base lay outside the gene matches. Per germline, CDR1 LNHDA and CDR2 SQIVND (reference sequence). This CDR3 reads CASSKTSGRAYEQYF. The CDR3, as DNA: TGTGCCAGTAGTAAGACTAGCGGGAGGGCCTACGAGCAGTACTTC. Complete variable domain (other parts from reference TRBV19 and TRBJ2-7): DGGITQSPKYLFRKEGQNVTLSCEQNLNHDAMYWYRQDPGQGLRLIYYSQIVNDFQKGDIAEGYSVSREKKESFPLTVTSAQKNPTAFYLCASSKTSGRAYEQYFGPGTRLTVT.

This clonotype was seen repeatedly, ten times or more. This rearrangement joins TRBV30 to TRBJ2-2; D ambiguous. This CDR3 contains 11 residues. With 2 bases removed from V and 10 bases from J, the gap between germline ends came to 8 bases. From germline, CDR1 is GTSNPN and CDR2 SVGIG (reference sequence). CDR3 in DNA: TGTGCCTGGAGTTTATCCGTGGAGCTGTTTTTT. Its protein is CAWSLSVELFF. Combining the CDR3 with reference TRBV30 and TRBJ2-2 gives the whole variable domain SQTIHQWPATLVQPVGSPLSLECTVEGTSNPNLYWYRQAAGRGLQLLFYSVGIGQISSEVPQNLSASRPQDRQFILSSKKLLLSDSGFYLCAWSLSVELFFGEGSRLTVL.

This clonotype has a count of ten or more. The chain links TRBV30 to TRBJ1-1; D might be TRBD1 (5 bases). CDR3 length: 13 amino acids. Per the germline V gene, CDR1 is GTSNPN and CDR2 is SVGIG (reference sequence). V was trimmed by 7 bases and J by 1 base, leaving 13 bases between them. CDR3 sequence reads: CALHGTQNTEAFF. The CDR3 nucleotides are TGTGCCTTACACGGGACCCAGAACACTGAAGCTTTCTTT.

This clonotype was recorded many times. The rearrangement joins TRBV5-1 to TRBJ2-1, with 8 bases lining up with TRBD1. The CDR3 is 18 amino acids. The V segment lost 2 bases and the J segment 8 bases; nucleotides outside the gene matches: 18. CDR1 is SGHRS, CDR2 YFSETQ, per germline. In DNA, the CDR3 is TGCGCCAGCAGCTTCAGCCCCATGTCAGGGGGCGCGAGCTATGAGCAGTTCTTC. It yields the protein CASSFSPMSGGASYEQFF.

This clonotype has at least ten counts. The J gene is TRBJ2-2, the V gene TRBV6-1; weak D call: TRBD2 (6 bases). The CDR3 covers 14 residues. Germline CDR1 reads MNHNS; CDR2 reads SASEGT. Trimming took 6 bases from V and 2 from J, leaving 10 bases between them. CDR3: CASSGTFNTGELFF. The DNA of the CDR3 is TGTGCCAGCAGCGGGACTTTTAACACCGGGGAGCTGTTTTTT.

This clonotype was seen ten or more times. V is TRBV3-1 and J is TRBJ1-1, with a possible D match to TRBD1 (5 bases). This CDR3 is 13 amino acids long. Germline CDR1 LGHDT, CDR2 YNNKEL (reference sequence). V gave up 5 bases and J gave up 6 bases, with 13 bases separating them. The CDR3 reads CASSNRQRAEAFF. The CDR3 DNA reads TGTGCCAGCAGCAACCGACAGAGGGCTGAAGCTTTCTTT.

This clonotype was seen more than once but under ten times. The chain has TRBV7-8 and TRBJ2-1; TRBD2 agrees at 14 bases. CDR1 and CDR2 from the germline V gene are SGHVS and FQNEAQ. The CDR3 has 16 amino acids. The junction had 8 bases not matched to a gene; V was cut back by 5 bases and J by 8 bases. The CDR3 DNA reads as TGTGCCAGCAGCGAGAGACCGGGACTAGCGGGAGATGAGCAGTTCTTC. Encoded protein: CASSERPGLAGDEQFF.